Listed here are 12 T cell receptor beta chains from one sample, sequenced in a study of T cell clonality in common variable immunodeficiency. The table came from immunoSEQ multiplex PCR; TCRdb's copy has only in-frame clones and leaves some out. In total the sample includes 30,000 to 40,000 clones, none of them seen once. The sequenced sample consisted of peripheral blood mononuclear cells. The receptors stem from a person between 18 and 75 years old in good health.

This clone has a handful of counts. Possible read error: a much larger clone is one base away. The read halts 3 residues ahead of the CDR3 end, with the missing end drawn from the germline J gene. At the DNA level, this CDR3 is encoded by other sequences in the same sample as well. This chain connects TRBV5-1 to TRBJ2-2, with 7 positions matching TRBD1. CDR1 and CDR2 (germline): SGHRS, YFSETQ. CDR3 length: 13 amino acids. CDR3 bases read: TGCGCCAGCAGCTTGACAGGGGATGAAAAG. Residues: CASSLTGDEK. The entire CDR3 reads CASSLTGDEKLFF.

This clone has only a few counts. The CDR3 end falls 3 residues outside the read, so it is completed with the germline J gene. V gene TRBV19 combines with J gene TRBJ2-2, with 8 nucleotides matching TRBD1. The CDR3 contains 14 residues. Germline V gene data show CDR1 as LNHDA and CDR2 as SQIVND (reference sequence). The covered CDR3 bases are TGTGCCAGTAGGAGGACAGGGAATAATGAAAAG. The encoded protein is CASRRTGNNEK. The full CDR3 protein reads CASRRTGNNEKLFF.

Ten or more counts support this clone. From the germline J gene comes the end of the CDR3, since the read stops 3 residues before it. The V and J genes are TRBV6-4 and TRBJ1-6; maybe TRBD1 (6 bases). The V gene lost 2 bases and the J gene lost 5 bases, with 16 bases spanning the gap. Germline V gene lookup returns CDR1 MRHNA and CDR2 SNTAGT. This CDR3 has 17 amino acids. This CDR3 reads CASSDQVRQAHNSPLHF. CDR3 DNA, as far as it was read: TGTGCCAGCAGTGACCAGGTCCGACAGGCGCATAATTCACCC.

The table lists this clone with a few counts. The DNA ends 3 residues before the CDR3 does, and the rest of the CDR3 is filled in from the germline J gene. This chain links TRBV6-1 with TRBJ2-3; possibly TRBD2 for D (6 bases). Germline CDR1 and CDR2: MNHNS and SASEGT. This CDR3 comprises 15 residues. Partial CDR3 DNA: TGTGCCAGCGGTGCCGGGGGATCCCCCAATCAGCCG. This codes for CASGAGGSPNQP. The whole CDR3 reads CASGAGGSPNQPQYF.

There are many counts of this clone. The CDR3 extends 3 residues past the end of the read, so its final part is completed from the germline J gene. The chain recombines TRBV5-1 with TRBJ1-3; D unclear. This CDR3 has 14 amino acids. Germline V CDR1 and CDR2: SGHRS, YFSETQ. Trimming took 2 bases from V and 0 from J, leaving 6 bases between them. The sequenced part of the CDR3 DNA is TGCGCCAGCAGCTTCGTCAGCTCTGGAAACACC. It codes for CASSFVSSGNT. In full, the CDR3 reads CASSFVSSGNTIYF.

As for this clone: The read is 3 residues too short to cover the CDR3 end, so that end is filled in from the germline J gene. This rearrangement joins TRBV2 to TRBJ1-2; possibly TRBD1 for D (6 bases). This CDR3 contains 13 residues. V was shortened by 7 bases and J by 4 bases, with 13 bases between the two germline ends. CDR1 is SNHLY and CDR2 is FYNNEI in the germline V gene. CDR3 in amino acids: CASTGGGAYGYTF. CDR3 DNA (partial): TGTGCCAGCACCGGGGGGGGCGCCTATGGC.

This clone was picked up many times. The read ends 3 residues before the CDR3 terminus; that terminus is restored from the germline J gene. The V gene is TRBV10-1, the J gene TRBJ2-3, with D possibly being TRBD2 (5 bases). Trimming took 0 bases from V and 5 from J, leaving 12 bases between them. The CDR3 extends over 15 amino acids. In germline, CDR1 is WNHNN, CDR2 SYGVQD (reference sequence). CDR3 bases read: TGCGCCAGCAGTGAGTCGGGATCACGGGGAGATACG. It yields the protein CASSESGSRGDT. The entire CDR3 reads CASSESGSRGDTQYF.

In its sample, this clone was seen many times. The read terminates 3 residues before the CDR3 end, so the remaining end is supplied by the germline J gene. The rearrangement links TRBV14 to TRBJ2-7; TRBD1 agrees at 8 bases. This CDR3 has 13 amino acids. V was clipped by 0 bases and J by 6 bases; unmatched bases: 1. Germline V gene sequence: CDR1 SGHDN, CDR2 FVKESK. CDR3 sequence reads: CASSQDRGREQYF. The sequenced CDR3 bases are TGTGCCAGCAGCCAAGACAGGGGGCGCGAG.

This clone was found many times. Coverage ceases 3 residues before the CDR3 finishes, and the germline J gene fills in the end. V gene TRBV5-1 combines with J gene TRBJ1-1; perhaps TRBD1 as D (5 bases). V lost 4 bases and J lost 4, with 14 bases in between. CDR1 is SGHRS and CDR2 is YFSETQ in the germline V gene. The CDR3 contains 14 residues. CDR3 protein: CASSTQGWSTEAFF. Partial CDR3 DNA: TGCGCCAGCAGCACCCAGGGTTGGAGCACTGAA.

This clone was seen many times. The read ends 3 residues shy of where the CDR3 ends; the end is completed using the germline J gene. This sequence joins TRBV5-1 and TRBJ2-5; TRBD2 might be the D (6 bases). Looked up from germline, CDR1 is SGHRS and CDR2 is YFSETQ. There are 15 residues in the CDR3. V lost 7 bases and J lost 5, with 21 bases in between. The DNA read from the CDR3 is TGCGCCAGCTCCTTCCCGGCCGGGACTGACGAGACC. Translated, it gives CASSFPAGTDET. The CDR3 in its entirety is CASSFPAGTDETQYF.

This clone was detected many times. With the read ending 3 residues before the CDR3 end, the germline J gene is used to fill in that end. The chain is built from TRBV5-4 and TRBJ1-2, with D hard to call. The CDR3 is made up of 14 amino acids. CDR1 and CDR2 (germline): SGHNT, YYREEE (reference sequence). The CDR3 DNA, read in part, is TGTGCCAGCAGCTCAGCGGGAAACACCCACGGG. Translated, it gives CASSSAGNTHG. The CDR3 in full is CASSSAGNTHGYTF.

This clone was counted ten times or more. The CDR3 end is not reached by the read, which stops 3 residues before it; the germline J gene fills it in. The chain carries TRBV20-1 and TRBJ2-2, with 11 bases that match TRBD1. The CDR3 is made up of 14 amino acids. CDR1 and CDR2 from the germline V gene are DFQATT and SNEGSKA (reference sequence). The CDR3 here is CSAAGGQGDEKLFF. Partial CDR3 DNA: TGCAGTGCTGCTGGGGGACAGGGGGATGAAAAG.